Listed here are 32 T cell receptor beta chains from one sample, sequenced in a study of CD8 T cells in Susac syndrome. RNA, at about 0.5 to 1 ug, was reverse transcribed with random hexamers. One entry per CDR3 protein results from TCRdb running MiXCR on the immunoSEQ multiplex PCR reads. The table records about 75,000 distinct CDR3 sequences, roughly 94% of them present only once. Specimen: CD8+ T cells from PBMCs. The source is a human donor with Susac syndrome.

This clonotype was seen just once. V and J are TRBV29-1 and TRBJ2-7; 7 bases agree with TRBD2. The CDR3 length is 13 residues. Germline V gene data show CDR1 as SQVTM and CDR2 as ANQGSEA. V trimming: 4 bases; J trimming: 3 bases; junction bases outside the gene matches: 6. DNA for the CDR3: TGCAGCGTTGTGGGAGGGATTTACTACGAGCAGTACTTC. It translates to CSVVGGIYYEQYF.

The table lists this clonotype with a count of one. The chain employs TRBV29-1 and TRBJ2-7; 9 positions agree with TRBD2. Per germline, CDR1 SQVTM and CDR2 ANQGSEA. The ends lost 7 bases at V and 4 bases at J; junction bases unmatched: 8. The CDR3 has 13 residues. The CDR3 loop reads CSARLAGGYEQYF. The CDR3, as DNA: TGCAGCGCACGACTGGCGGGGGGGTACGAGCAGTACTTC.

This clonotype was found once. V gene TRBV6-5 combines with J gene TRBJ1-2; D is possibly TRBD1 (5 bases). Germline-derived CDR1 and CDR2 are MNHEY and SVGAGI. The germline V and J ends were trimmed by 0 bases and 4 bases, with 12 bases remaining between them. This CDR3 comprises 15 residues. CDR3 in amino acids: CASSYSGQGIYGYTF. CDR3 sequence (DNA): TGTGCCAGCAGTTACTCGGGTCAGGGAATCTATGGCTACACCTTC.

V is TRBV5-4 and J is TRBJ2-7; D assignment may be TRBD1 or TRBD2 (5 bases each). Germline V gives CDR1 SGHNT, CDR2 YYREEE (reference sequence). V lost 2 bases, J lost 7 bases, and 19 bases lay in between. CDR3 length equals 15 residues. The CDR3 nucleotides read TGTGCCAGCAGCTTTTGGACCCGAGGGGTGTGGGAGCAGTACTTC. Protein: CASSFWTRGVWEQYF.

This clonotype was recorded only once. The chain employs TRBV28 and TRBJ2-3, with 9 bases that match TRBD1. This CDR3 has 14 residues. After removal of 8 bases from V and 3 bases from J, the junction contained 6 bases not matched to a gene. Germline V CDR1 and CDR2: MDHEN, SYDVKM. This CDR3 reads CASGGQGFTDTQYF. CDR3 sequence (DNA): TGTGCCAGCGGGGGACAGGGCTTTACAGATACGCAGTATTTT.

The rearrangement links TRBV6-5 to TRBJ1-2; 10 positions agree with TRBD1. This CDR3 has 16 residues. Germline V gene lookup returns CDR1 MNHEY and CDR2 SVGAGI. J gave up 3 bases and V 0 bases, and 4 bases lay outside the gene matches. This CDR3 reads CASSYSGTGEHYGYTF. DNA for the CDR3: TGTGCCAGCAGTTACTCCGGGACAGGGGAGCACTATGGCTACACCTTC.

This sequence joins TRBV27 and TRBJ2-2; TRBD1 agrees at 7 bases. V shed 6 bases, J shed 9 bases, and the junction held 10 bases outside the gene matches. Germline values: CDR1 MNHEY, CDR2 SMNVEV (reference sequence). The CDR3 loop spans 14 amino acids. The CDR3 nucleotides are TGTGCCAGCAGAGGGGACAGAAGGCAGCGGGAGCTGTTTTTT. Translating gives CASRGDRRQRELFF.

The chain links TRBV4-3 to TRBJ2-5; TRBD1 agrees at 8 bases. V lost 1 base, J lost 5 bases, and 3 bases stayed unmatched. The CDR3 spans 14 residues. The V gene's germline CDR1 is LGHNA and CDR2 YSLEER. CDR3 residues: CASSQGQGFETQYF. The CDR3 nucleotides read TGCGCCAGCAGCCAAGGACAGGGGTTCGAGACCCAGTACTTC.

This clonotype was found once. This chain links TRBV14 with TRBJ2-7; tentative D call: TRBD2 (6 bases). Trimming left V 3 bases short and J 2 bases short, with 20 bases between. CDR1 and CDR2 from the germline V gene are SGHDN and FVKESK. The CDR3 is 17 amino acids. In DNA form, the CDR3 reads TGTGCCAGCAGCCATCGGGGGTTAGGCGCTCTTGCCTACGAGCAGTACTTC. Residues: CASSHRGLGALAYEQYF.

This CDR3 is CSVISRGTRPSGANVLTF. In DNA, the CDR3 is TGCAGCGTTATTAGCAGGGGGACCAGGCCCTCTGGGGCCAACGTCCTGACTTTC. The chain carries TRBV29-1 and TRBJ2-6; TRBD1 matches at 7 bases. The CDR3 has 18 amino acids. Trimming removed 5 bases from V and 0 bases from J; junction bases left unmatched: 13. Germline CDR1 is SQVTM and CDR2 is ANQGSEA.

This chain links TRBV27 with TRBJ2-7; TRBD1 matches at 10 bases. Trimming cost V 5 bases and J 4 bases; bases outside gene matches: 11. CDR3 size: 16 residues. Per germline, CDR1 MNHEY and CDR2 SMNVEV (reference sequence). As DNA, the CDR3 is TGTGCCAGCAGTCGAAGACCGGGACAGGGGATTTACGAGCAGTACTTC. It specifies CASSRRPGQGIYEQYF.

The chain is built from TRBV5-1 and TRBJ1-3, with D perhaps TRBD1 (5 bases). This CDR3 comprises 17 residues. Trimming cost V 0 bases and J 0 bases, with 13 bases left between them. The germline V gene has CDR1 SGHRS and CDR2 YFSETQ. Here the CDR3 reads CASSLGPRGSSGNTIYF. The CDR3 nucleotides read TGCGCCAGCAGCTTGGGACCGCGGGGGTCCTCTGGAAACACCATATATTTT.

This rearrangement joins TRBV12-3 or TRBV12-4 to TRBJ2-3, with TRBD1 matching 10 bases. This CDR3 has 15 residues. J was trimmed by 2 bases and V by 4 bases; bases with no gene match: 3. Here the CDR3 reads CASSSGTGVTDTQYF. The CDR3 nucleotides read TGTGCCAGCAGTTCCGGGACAGGGGTCACAGATACGCAGTATTTT.

V gene TRBV9 combines with J gene TRBJ2-3, with 9 positions matching TRBD2. The CDR3 has 16 residues. Germline V gene lookup returns CDR1 SGDLS and CDR2 YYNGEE. With 0 bases clipped from V and 6 bases from J, the junction kept 8 bases outside the gene matches. Here the CDR3 DNA reads TGTGCCAGCAGCGTAGAAGCGGGGGGTAGGGCGGATACGCAGTATTTT. Protein: CASSVEAGGRADTQYF. The complete variable domain, with remaining parts taken from reference TRBV9 and TRBJ2-3, reads DSGVTQTPKHLITATGQRVTLRCSPRSGDLSVYWYQQSLDQGLQFLIQYYNGEERAKGNILERFSAQQFPDLHSELNLSSLELGDSALYFCASSVEAGGRADTQYFGPGTRLTVL.

The V and J genes are TRBV29-1 and TRBJ1-2, with 8 nucleotides matching TRBD1. CDR3 size: 14 residues. Germline V gives CDR1 SQVTM, CDR2 ANQGSEA. Losses at the gene ends were 3 bases for V and 5 bases for J; bases not matched to a gene: 8. The chain's CDR3 is CSVELGQGLYGYTF. The CDR3 DNA is TGCAGCGTTGAGCTTGGACAGGGCCTATATGGCTACACCTTC.

The V call is TRBV7-8, the J call TRBJ2-3; 10 positions agree with TRBD2. Trimming at V came to 2 bases and at J to 4 bases, leaving 3 bases not matched to a gene. Germline values: CDR1 SGHVS, CDR2 FQNEAQ. The CDR3 runs to 15 residues. The CDR3 region has the DNA TGTGCCAGCAGCTTACCTAGCGGGGGCCCAGATACGCAGTATTTT. It translates to CASSLPSGGPDTQYF.

The J gene is TRBJ2-5, the V gene TRBV10-3, with D possibly TRBD2 on 5 matching bases. Trimming left V 0 bases short and J 0 bases short, with 8 bases between. Germline CDR1 is ENHRY and CDR2 is SYGVKD. The CDR3 has 15 residues. CDR3 region: CAISESADYQETQYF. In DNA, the CDR3 is TGTGCCATCAGTGAGTCTGCGGACTACCAAGAGACCCAGTACTTC.

The V and J genes are TRBV28 and TRBJ1-3; D not resolved. The CDR3 is 14 residues long. The germline V and J ends were trimmed by 5 bases and 0 bases, with 8 bases remaining between them. The germline gives CDR1 MDHEN, CDR2 SYDVKM. As DNA, the CDR3 is TGTGCCAGCAGTGACTGGAGCTCTGGAAACACCATATATTTT. Translation gives CASSDWSSGNTIYF.

The V call is TRBV20-1, the J call TRBJ1-5; no reliable D call. Per germline, CDR1 DFQATT and CDR2 SNEGSKA (reference sequence). V gave up 3 bases and J gave up 2 bases, with 14 bases separating them. The CDR3 extends over 15 amino acids. The CDR3 DNA follows: TGCAGTGCTAGGATGGCGGGAGCGGGCAATCAGCCCCAGCATTTT. This gives the protein CSARMAGAGNQPQHF.

The rearrangement joins TRBV9 to TRBJ1-2; D not certain. CDR1 and CDR2 (germline): SGDLS, YYNGEE. The CDR3 is 12 residues long. The germline V and J ends were trimmed by 0 bases and 4 bases, with 4 bases remaining between them. In DNA form, the CDR3 reads TGTGCCAGCAGCGTAGGCCCCTATGGCTACACCTTC. Translated, it gives CASSVGPYGYTF.

In this sample, this clonotype turned up once. The chain is built from TRBV9 and TRBJ2-3, with unresolved D. CDR1 and CDR2 from the germline V gene are SGDLS and YYNGEE. This CDR3 has 11 amino acids. The V gene lost 2 bases and the J gene lost 5 bases, with 3 bases spanning the gap. The CDR3 DNA sequence: TGTGCCAGCAGCGTGTTAGATACGCAGTATTTT. Translation gives CASSVLDTQYF.

The V and J genes are TRBV6-1 and TRBJ2-3; 8 bases match TRBD1. Germline CDR1 and CDR2: MNHNS and SASEGT. The CDR3 has 14 amino acids. V shed 4 bases, J shed 2 bases, and the junction held 2 bases outside the gene matches. This CDR3 reads CASSAGQATDTQYF. The CDR3 nucleotides read TGTGCCAGCAGTGCGGGACAGGCCACAGATACGCAGTATTTT.

This sequence joins TRBV6-2 or TRBV6-3 and TRBJ1-4; D perhaps matches TRBD1 (6 bases). Germline-derived CDR1 and CDR2 are MNHEY and SVGEGT. The CDR3 loop spans 15 amino acids. V lost 9 bases, J lost 5 bases, and 19 bases lay in between. CDR3 in amino acids: CASHPRGQTNEKLFF. CDR3 DNA: TGTGCCAGTCACCCCAGAGGACAGACGAATGAAAAACTGTTTTTT.

The sample holds one count of this clonotype. The chain employs TRBV20-1 and TRBJ2-7; D uncertain. Germline values: CDR1 DFQATT, CDR2 SNEGSKA (reference sequence). Trimming cost V 0 bases and J 4 bases, with 7 bases left between them. The CDR3 totals 12 residues. The CDR3 region has the DNA TGCAGTGCTAGAGATTTGGGATACGAGCAGTACTTC. Translating gives CSARDLGYEQYF.

The J gene is TRBJ1-1, the V gene TRBV4-3; D remains ambiguous. Germline V gene sequence: CDR1 LGHNA, CDR2 YSLEER. The CDR3 length is 15 residues. With 4 bases removed from V and 3 bases from J, the gap between germline ends came to 15 bases. The CDR3 region is CASSRMLSGDTEAFF. The CDR3 DNA sequence: TGCGCCAGCAGCCGAATGCTTTCCGGGGACACTGAAGCTTTCTTT.

The rearrangement joins TRBV12-3 or TRBV12-4 to TRBJ2-5; D is unclear. The CDR3 covers 16 residues. Trimming removed 2 bases from V and 5 bases from J, with 18 bases in between. CDR3 residues: CASSLPSVDSRETQYF. CDR3 DNA: TGTGCCAGCAGTTTACCCTCTGTAGATAGTCGGGAGACCCAGTACTTC.

This clonotype has just one count. The rearrangement joins TRBV15 to TRBJ1-6; TRBD1 matches 8 bases. The CDR3 is 16 residues long. CDR1 LNHNV and CDR2 YYDKDF come from the germline V gene (reference sequence). After removal of 1 base from V and 11 bases from J, the junction contained 10 bases not matched to a gene. The CDR3 nucleotides read TGTGCCACCAGCAGAGCGAGACAGGGGATTGGGACACCCCTCCACTTT. Translating gives CATSRARQGIGTPLHF.

The gene calls are TRBV27 and TRBJ2-1, with a weak D call TRBD2 (6 bases). From germline, CDR1 is MNHEY and CDR2 SMNVEV (reference sequence). CDR3 length: 14 amino acids. V lost 4 bases and J lost 7, with 14 bases in between. Here the CDR3 DNA reads TGTGCCAGCAGTTCTCGGAGGGGCGTGAATGAGCAGTTCTTC. Its translation: CASSSRRGVNEQFF.

The chain joins TRBV10-3 to TRBJ2-1; the D gene could be TRBD1 or TRBD2 (6 bases each). Trimming cost V 10 bases and J 1 base, with 17 bases left between them. Germline lookup yields CDR1 ENHRY and CDR2 SYGVKD. This CDR3 has 15 residues. The CDR3 protein is CATSGTGTSYNEQFF. The CDR3 nucleotides read TGTGCCACTTCGGGAACAGGGACTTCCTACAATGAGCAGTTCTTC.

V is TRBV6-5 and J is TRBJ1-2; D not certain. The CDR3 runs 13 residues. The V gene's germline CDR1 is MNHEY and CDR2 SVGAGI. The germline V and J ends were trimmed by 6 bases and 4 bases, with 12 bases remaining between them. The CDR3 protein is CASSQAGSYGYTF. For the CDR3, the DNA is TGTGCCAGCAGCCAGGCGGGCAGCTATGGCTACACCTTC.

The CDR3 region is CASTRTGITDTQYF. CDR3 DNA sequence: TGTGCCAGCACCCGAACCGGGATCACAGATACGCAGTATTTT. This rearrangement joins TRBV12-3 or TRBV12-4 to TRBJ2-3; D possibly corresponds to TRBD2 (5 bases). The germline V and J ends were trimmed by 7 bases and 2 bases, with 13 bases remaining between them. The CDR3 sequence is 14 residues long.

The rearrangement links TRBV27 to TRBJ1-3; the D is unclear. With 6 bases removed from V and 0 bases from J, the gap between germline ends came to 9 bases. CDR1 is MNHEY and CDR2 is SMNVEV in the germline V gene (reference sequence). CDR3 length: 14 amino acids. CDR3 in DNA: TGTGCCAGCAGAGACACCCTCTCTGGAAACACCATATATTTT. The encoded protein is CASRDTLSGNTIYF.